This T cell receptor beta chain was profiled in a study of blood T cell repertoires in COVID-19. Study overall: The samples span acute and convalescent COVID-19 from the United States, Italy and Spain. From T cells, B-cell-depleted T cells, or PBMCs came the material, which was cDNA or gDNA.

The CDR3 is made up of 13 amino acids. Trimming cost V 2 bases and J 5 bases, with 7 bases left between them. Germline V lookup: CDR1 LGHNA, CDR2 YNFKEQ. The Seattle site enrolled patients during active infection and followed them longitudinally. In the original workflow: Reference gene primer amplification yielded estimated nucleated cell counts. TCRdb's copy holds only in-frame clones and misses some; the assay was immunoSEQ multiplex PCR. V and J calls plus clone size are reproduced from that table; the DNA served to infer D and trimming. The sample lists 300,000 to 400,000 clones, 85% to 90% occurring once.

This chain links TRBV4-2 with TRBJ1-5, with D unclear. The receptor comes from a woman in her 70s with COVID-19, enrolled during active disease. Sequencing input: peripheral blood. The CDR3 DNA is TGTGCCAGCAGCCAACGGGAAGATCAGCCCCAGCATTTT. This sequence encodes CASSQREDQPQHF.